This T cell receptor (beta chain) was sequenced in a study of CD8+CD57+ T cells in acquired aplastic anemia (dated by TCRdb to 2016 to 2018). As for the study more broadly: Extracted DNA from sorted CD4+ and CD8+ cells averaged around 2.9 ug, ranging from roughly 0.17 to 30 ug. A CD8+CD57+ expansion meant a frequency higher than the mean frequency seen in healthy subjects.

Profiling of TCR beta VDJ combinations and CDR3 sequences used genomic DNA as the template. TCR repertoire sequencing was run on an Illumina HiSeq 2000. In the source study's methods: TRBV/TRBJ rearrangement plots, CDR3 size and DJ length profiles, and Simpson's diversity index were used to evaluate the repertoires. Whichever DNA sequence was most abundant in the deep sequencing data was defined as the immunodominant clone. CDR3 amino acid sequences were checked for sharing between subjects and were compared against published repertoires and the VDJdb database. TCRdb trimmed public reads at Q25 via fastp, called clones via MiXCR and kept in-frame beta chains. Records with the same CDR3 protein are collapsed into one entry carrying the most frequent genes and DNA. The V and J calls and clone size are TCRdb's, not the authors'. Within this sample are hundreds of thousands of distinct CDR3 sequences, with under 55% of them counted one time only. Nearly 20% of the sample goes to the ten largest clones.

Flow cytometry had shown CD8+CD57+ cell expansion in the patients selected for sequencing. Every patient had severe acquired aplastic anemia, diagnosed using the International Study of Aplastic Anemia and Agranulocytosis and Camitta criteria. No therapy had been received by the patients at the time of blood sampling. In the study, sorted CD4+ and CD8+ blood T cells from patients with severe aplastic anemia and from healthy subjects underwent deep sequencing of TCR repertoires. In the USA, patient enrollment took place under clinicaltrials.gov protocols 00001620, 01623167, 00001397, 00071045, 00081523 and 00961064. Ficoll-Paque density gradient centrifugation was used to isolate peripheral blood mononuclear cells. Before DNA was extracted, CD4+ and CD8+ T cells were sorted using either FACS or magnetic beads. This clonotype was counted at least ten times. Its antigen is currently not known. No base quality values were provided; no much bigger clone lies one nucleotide off.

General findings and caveats noted by the study authors: Around 28 CD8+ CDR3 sequences were found to be shared between patients and controls, but these sequences appeared to be highly expressed in patients and within the immunodominant clones of the patients. Patients and healthy controls showed no significant difference in CD8+ Simpson's diversity (P=0.060).

Between the V and J ends, shortened by 0 bases and 2 bases respectively, the junction contains 8 bases. Measured from the cysteine to the phenylalanine, the CDR3 is 14 residues long. Kept here is only the CDR3 DNA, which spans 42 bases and is read in frame from base 1. Via the germline V gene, CDR1 is SGHTA and CDR2 FQGTGA. The receptor was derived from a human donor with aplastic anemia. Material for sequencing was sorted CD4+, CD8+, or CD8+CD57+ T cells (not recorded which) from PBMCs. The sequence is built from TRBV7-3 and TRBJ2-7; the D region possibly corresponds to TRBD2 (6 bases align). CDR3 loop: CASSLTGGAYEQYF. The DNA is TGTGCCAGCAGCTTAACCGGAGGGGCCTACGAGCAGTACTTC.